This T cell receptor (beta chain) appears in the sequencing data of a study of technical replicates of blood from a handful of donors. Germline V gene data show CDR1 as SGHTA and CDR2 as FQGNSA. Trimming took 5 bases from V and 6 from J, leaving 20 bases between them. The CDR3 covers 15 residues. Generated by immunoSEQ multiplex PCR, the TCRdb table keeps only in-frame clones and is missing some. The sample includes about 74,000 clones, about 81% seen only once; the top ten take around 3.9%. J is TRBJ2-7 and V is TRBV7-2; TRBD1 is a possible D gene (5 bases). Sequencing used PBMCs. The TCR was taken from a human donor in good health. Some clones in this sample may be carry-over from other donors' samples. The CDR3 reads CASSTSGASPSEQYF. CDR3 sequence (DNA): TGTGCCAGCAGCACAAGTGGGGCTTCTCCTAGCGAGCAGTACTTC.